What follows are 3 T cell receptor beta chains derived from one specimen sequenced in a study of spatial heterogeneity in lung cancer. TCRdb called the 5' RACE reads again in MiXCR, with one record for every CDR3 protein. Found here are roughly 120,000 distinct CDR3 sequences, 12% of them singletons; the top ten hold roughly 17%. Time point here: blood at routine non-recurrence follow-up after resection. Whole RNA was taken from tumor, nontumor lung or frozen PBMC; it was then sequenced unsorted. The sequences come from PBMCs, collected at follow-up. Every receptor here comes from a male donor with early-stage non-small cell lung cancer.

This clonotype was observed many times. V is TRBV7-2 and J is TRBJ1-1; D ambiguous. CDR1 and CDR2 (germline): SGHTA, FQGNSA. Between the trimmed V and J ends, which lost 2 bases and 0 bases, there was a span of 19 bases. This CDR3 region has 18 residues. The CDR3 DNA reads as TGTGCCAGCAGCTTAAATTTACGGTGGCGGGCAATGAACACTGAAGCTTTCTTT. It encodes CASSLNLRWRAMNTEAFF.

This rearrangement joins TRBV29-1 to TRBJ1-4; 8 nucleotides match TRBD1. The V and J ends lost 6 bases and 10 bases, in that order; junction bases with no gene match: 19. CDR1 and CDR2 from the germline V gene are SQVTM and ANQGSEA. The length of the CDR3 is 16 residues. The CDR3 here is CSVREDRGGGNGKLFF. The CDR3 DNA reads TGCAGCGTCCGAGAAGACAGGGGCGGGGGGAACGGAAAACTGTTTTTT. The full variable domain, with the rest looked up from reference TRBV29-1 and TRBJ1-4, is SAVISQKPSRDICQRGTSLTIQCQVDSQVTMMFWYRQQPGQSLTLIATANQGSEATYESGFVIDKFPISRPNLTFSTLTVSNMSPEDSSIYLCSVREDRGGGNGKLFFGSGTQLSVL.

This clonotype was counted between two and nine times. The gene calls are TRBV9 and TRBJ1-6; the match to TRBD1 covers 9 bases. The CDR3 spans 14 residues. The V gene's germline CDR1 is SGDLS and CDR2 YYNGEE. The V segment lost 3 bases and the J segment 7 bases; nucleotides outside the gene matches: 2. CDR3 residues: CASSAGTGNSPLHF. The DNA of the CDR3 is TGTGCCAGCAGCGCCGGGACAGGGAATTCACCCCTCCACTTT.